The entry below describes one TCR beta chain. The protocol was immunoSEQ multiplex PCR, while the TCRdb copy is restricted to in-frame clones and leaves out a portion. This sample yields about 34,000 clones, of which 80% to 90% are seen a single time; roughly 4% belongs to the top ten. This sample stems from a study of T cell changes during pregnancy in multiple sclerosis. Germline assignment: CDR1 MNHNS and CDR2 SASEGT. V lost 4 bases and J lost 4, with 8 bases in between. The CDR3 is 12 amino acids. The sample consisted of CD8+ T cells from peripheral blood mononuclear cells, taken in the third trimester of pregnancy. The receptor was derived from a female donor with multiple sclerosis, enrolled in a pregnancy study. This chain links TRBV6-1 with TRBJ2-7; a possible D gene is TRBD1 (6 bases). The CDR3 loop is CASSATGYEQYF. The CDR3 bases are TGTGCCAGCAGTGCCACAGGGTACGAGCAGTACTTC.